This T cell receptor (beta chain) was profiled in a study of blood T cell repertoires in COVID-19. Libraries were prepared by immunoSEQ multiplex PCR; TCRdb keeps only in-frame clonotypes and omits some of them. The sample gives hundreds of thousands of clones, roughly 87% of which show up once; roughly 0.94% is in the top ten. This CDR3 has 15 residues. Trimming cost V 2 bases and J 3 bases, with 11 bases left between them. Germline V gives CDR1 MDHEN, CDR2 SYDVKM. This TCR was sampled from a woman in her 30s who had recovered from COVID-19. The V call is TRBV28, the J call TRBJ2-1; possible D gene TRBD2, 6 bases. What was sequenced was PBMCs or T cells enriched from blood (not recorded which). The CDR3 sequence: CASSLGGTVYNEQFF. CDR3 DNA sequence: TGTGCCAGCAGTTTAGGCGGGACGGTCTACAATGAGCAGTTCTTC.